This T cell receptor beta chain came from a study of monozygotic twins with inflammatory bowel disease (dated by TCRdb to about 2019). About the investigation overall: A total of some 30 monozygotic twin pairs were included in the full study, comprising nine German pairs (four IBD-concordant, five IBD-discordant) and 19 IBD-discordant Danish pairs. Each individual had, on average, about 151 000 unique TCRalpha sequences and 181 000 unique TCRbeta sequences available for analysis. Disease-associated traits were sought mainly through comparisons between IBD patients and their genetically identical healthy co-twins within discordant pairs. Broad study findings and their caveats: Fewer clonotypes were shared with other individuals by IBD patients than by healthy twins, most markedly in patients showing signs of disease activity. Concordant and discordant twins showed no difference in repertoire similarity, possibly because of limited statistical power. Differing immunosuppressive treatments among patients may have added background noise and inter-individual variability to the repertoires. Distinction between different T cell subtypes could not be achieved in the analysis. The results gave no support for a single strong signal or clonotype linked to IBD. IBD patients had lower TCRbeta repertoire diversity, measured by the inverse Simpson index, than their healthy co-twins.

The germline V gene gives CDR1 as ENHRY and CDR2 as SYGVKD. Counted from cysteine to phenylalanine, this CDR3 has 17 amino acids. DNA was not recorded. For this clonotype: Its target antigen remains unknown.

Receptor amplification or capture employed 5' RACE. Preparation of each TCR library used about 3,200 ng of total RNA. For each sample, cDNA synthesis with SMARTScribe reverse transcriptase was split into eight separate reactions. During cDNA synthesis, template switching introduced unique molecular identifiers that contained a 6-nucleotide sample barcode. TCRalpha and TCRbeta cDNA was amplified in two nested PCRs of approximately 16 and 10 cycles, and bead purification was carried out after each PCR. Before amplification, the cDNA was treated with uracil DNA-glycosylase and purified using the QIAquick PCR purification kit. The second PCR added Illumina TruSeq-compatible adapters along with sample-specific barcodes. TapeStation and Qubit were used to check library quality and concentration, and 4 to 6 ng of each library was pooled. Sequencing of pooled libraries was carried out on an Illumina HiSeq2500 single-index Rapid Run using 2 x 100 bp reads and custom sequencing primers. Concerning the study's data processing: MiGEC version 1.2.6 was used for UMI-based consensus assembly to correct PCR and sequencing errors. V(D)J alignment, clonotype assembly and CDR3 extraction were performed with MiXCR version 2.1.1. Normalisation of gene usage, clonotype sharing and MAIT/NKT TCR abundance was achieved by analysing the top 1000, 10 000 and 20 000 clonotypes per sample. Diversity was computed as the inverse Simpson index with the vegan R package after downsampling to 27 000 UMIs. Statistical testing used paired Mann-Whitney U tests on the discordant twin pairs and applied Benjamini-Hochberg correction for multiple testing. Each CDR3 protein sequence appears as one entry after TCRdb reprocessed the reads, and no DNA is included. The V and J calls come from TCRdb's annotation, not from the publication. The sample's table lists a count of more than 350,000 distinct CDR3 sequences. The ten largest clones add up to approximately 2.4% of the sample.

An approximately 2.6 ml peripheral blood sample was drawn into PAXgene tubes per donor and stored at -80°C. Without any T cell sorting, total RNA was extracted from whole blood using the PAXgene blood miRNA kit on an automated QIAcube. Deep TCRalpha and TCRbeta repertoire profiling with unique molecular barcoding was performed on peripheral blood of monozygotic twin pairs concordant or discordant for inflammatory bowel disease. Smoking habits were recorded for all twin pairs, and each individual was classified as a current, former or never smoker. The sequence came from a human donor with ulcerative colitis or Crohn's disease, or a healthy co-twin of an affected twin (not recorded which). The sample comprised blood. This chain joins TRBV10-3 to TRBJ2-7; lacking DNA, the TRBD1 call made by TCRdb goes unchecked. The CDR3 reads CAISGNPADALSYEQYF.